These T cell receptor beta chains were read from a single sample in a study of blood T cell repertoires in COVID-19. TCRdb's table, derived via immunoSEQ multiplex PCR, lists solely in-frame clones and lacks some. The sample holds some 80,000 clones, roughly nine tenths seen once. Sequenced input: peripheral blood. Receptors originate from a woman aged 80 or over with active or convalescent COVID-19. Both conserved end residues are trimmed from each CDR3. The D gene is left open where the match is weak.

TRBV3-1/TRBV3-2	NA	TRBJ1-4	ASSQVRRGEKLF
TRBV6-5	NA	TRBJ2-2	ASTRDYTGELF
TRBV9	NA	TRBJ1-6	ASSVESYEGSPLH
TRBV28	NA	TRBJ2-7	ASLSFSSYEQY
TRBV6-5	NA	TRBJ2-2	ASSGSANTGELF
TRBV28	TRBD1	TRBJ1-2	ASSRRTGTGLGYGYT
TRBV9	NA	TRBJ1-1	ASSVTGGRNTEAF
TRBV28	TRBD2	TRBJ2-4	ASSFVAGGAAIQY
TRBV27	NA	TRBJ2-2	ASSFSRGELF
TRBV7-7	TRBD2	TRBJ2-3	ASSRAGGPADTQY
TRBV7-8	NA	TRBJ2-1	ASSFGGHSYNEQF
TRBV7-4	TRBD1	TRBJ2-3	ASSPSAHRGRGVADTQY
TRBV5-1	NA	TRBJ2-2	ASSPREVNTGELF
TRBV2	TRBD1	TRBJ2-7	ASSEGQIPHEQY
TRBV28	NA	TRBJ1-1	ASSPGPLRTEAF
TRBV6-5	NA	TRBJ1-3	ASSYGGAKGNTIY
TRBV4-1	TRBD1	TRBJ2-7	ASSRGTGATYEQY
TRBV11-2	NA	TRBJ1-6	ASSSQDVGRSPLH
TRBV12-3/TRBV12-4	NA	TRBJ2-4	ASSLIYYQY
TRBV28	NA	TRBJ1-1	ASTGEPTEAF
TRBV5-1	NA	TRBJ2-5	ASSDSQETQY
TRBV10-3	TRBD1	TRBJ2-3	AIRGTGPTDTQY
TRBV2	NA	TRBJ1-2	ASSSPGQGNYGYT
TRBV3-1/TRBV3-2	TRBD2	TRBJ2-1	ASSQGVAGSYNEQF
TRBV7-2	NA	TRBJ2-2	ASSGGRQAGELF
TRBV14	NA	TRBJ1-4	ASMRAPNEKLF
TRBV10-2	NA	TRBJ2-7	ASSAQGPNEQY
TRBV6-5	TRBD1	TRBJ2-7	ASSLRQGGGEQY
TRBV28	NA	TRBJ1-1	ASRGVTEAF
TRBV5-1	TRBD1	TRBJ2-3	ASSLESGPGGDTQY
TRBV18	TRBD1	TRBJ1-1	ASSLGTGGNTEAF
TRBV3-1/TRBV3-2	TRBD1	TRBJ2-4	ASSQGGQGAGFQY
TRBV7-2	NA	TRBJ1-4	ASSLGTGVGLF
TRBV7-9	TRBD1	TRBJ2-7	ASSPDRGLKNEQY
TRBV20-1	NA	TRBJ2-3	SASADTQY
TRBV28	NA	TRBJ2-6	ASSYRERANVLT
TRBV7-2	NA	TRBJ2-3	ASSLGPGGTDTQY
TRBV7-3	NA	TRBJ2-2	ASSPTGTSGTGELF
TRBV6-5	TRBD1	TRBJ2-7	ASSRGRQYEQY
TRBV19	NA	TRBJ2-5	ASSISAASQQETQY
TRBV10-3	TRBD1	TRBJ2-7	AITNQGARGEQY
TRBV7-9	NA	TRBJ2-3	ASSLAAGDSTDTQY
TRBV5-6	TRBD1	TRBJ1-3	ASSSVQGQDPGNTIY
TRBV7-2	NA	TRBJ1-4	ASSLRPSQATNEKLF
TRBV3-1/TRBV3-2	TRBD2	TRBJ2-3	ASSPRTRRSDTQY
TRBV6-2/TRBV6-3	NA	TRBJ1-5	ASSYPGREH
TRBV7-3	NA	TRBJ1-1	ASSLSPQWNTEAF
TRBV5-4	TRBD2	TRBJ2-3	ASSYTSGGAQTDTQY
TRBV5-6	NA	TRBJ1-4	ASSTGETNEKLF
TRBV12-5	NA	TRBJ2-2	ASGLAGAGELF
TRBV30	NA	TRBJ2-7	AWSFMGFQSSYEQY